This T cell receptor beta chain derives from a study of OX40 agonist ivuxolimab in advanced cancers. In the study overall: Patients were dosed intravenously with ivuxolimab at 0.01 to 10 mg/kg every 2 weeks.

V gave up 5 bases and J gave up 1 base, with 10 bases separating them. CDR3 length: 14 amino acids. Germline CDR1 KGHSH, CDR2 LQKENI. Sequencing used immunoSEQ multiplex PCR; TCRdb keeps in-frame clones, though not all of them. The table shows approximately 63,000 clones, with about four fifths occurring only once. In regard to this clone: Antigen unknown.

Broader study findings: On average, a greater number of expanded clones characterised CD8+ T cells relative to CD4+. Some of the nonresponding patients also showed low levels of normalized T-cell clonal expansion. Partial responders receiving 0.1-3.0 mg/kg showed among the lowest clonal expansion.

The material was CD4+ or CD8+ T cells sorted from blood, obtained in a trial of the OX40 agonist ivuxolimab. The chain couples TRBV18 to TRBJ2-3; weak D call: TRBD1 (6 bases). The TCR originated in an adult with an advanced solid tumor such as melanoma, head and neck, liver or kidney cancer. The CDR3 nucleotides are TGTGCCAGCTCAGAGGACAGCCGCACAGATACGCAGTATTTT. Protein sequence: CASSEDSRTDTQYF.